This TCR beta chain was sequenced in a study of T cell repertoires in cytomegalovirus infection (dated by TCRdb to about 2019). With respect to the entire study: The HLA type of each donor mattered for the analysis, because public TCR beta signatures pointed to carriage of CMV infection along with the matching HLA type. Study-level results and caveats: The ex vivo response was dominated by HLA-C-restricted CMV-specific TCR beta clonotypes, which also provided the single most frequent clonotype in two of eight donors. In both this cohort and an independent cohort of approximately 350 donors, the cumulative frequency of public TCR beta family members distinguished carriers of CMV infection plus the relevant HLA type.

About this clonotype: The clone's antigen remains unknown. One end of the junction varies from germline; a read error may be responsible.

The germline V gene specifies SNHLY as CDR1 and FYNNEI as CDR2. The CDR3 starts with the cysteine, ends with the phenylalanine, and has 16 residues. Only the CDR3 region is kept as DNA, spanning 48 bases read in frame from base 1. The listed sequencing device is Illumina HiSeq 1500. The public reads were run again by TCRdb, first through fastp at Q25 and then through MiXCR, and only productive beta chains were kept. Entries that share a CDR3 protein sequence are merged under the most common genes and DNA. This sample gives approximately 630,000 distinct CDR3 sequences in total; 24% of them show up just once. The ten largest account for 6.5% to 10% of the sample.

Specimen: CD8+ T cells from PBMCs. The clonotype originates from a human donor in good health (CMV status not recorded). Some clones in this sample may be carry-over from other donors' samples. The chain joins TRBV2 to TRBJ2-1; a tentative D call is TRBD2 (7 bases match). The sequence in DNA is TGTGCCAGCAGTGGGCCCCGAGGGGGGGGCCACAATGAGCAGATCTTC. It translates as CASSGPRGGGHNEQIF.